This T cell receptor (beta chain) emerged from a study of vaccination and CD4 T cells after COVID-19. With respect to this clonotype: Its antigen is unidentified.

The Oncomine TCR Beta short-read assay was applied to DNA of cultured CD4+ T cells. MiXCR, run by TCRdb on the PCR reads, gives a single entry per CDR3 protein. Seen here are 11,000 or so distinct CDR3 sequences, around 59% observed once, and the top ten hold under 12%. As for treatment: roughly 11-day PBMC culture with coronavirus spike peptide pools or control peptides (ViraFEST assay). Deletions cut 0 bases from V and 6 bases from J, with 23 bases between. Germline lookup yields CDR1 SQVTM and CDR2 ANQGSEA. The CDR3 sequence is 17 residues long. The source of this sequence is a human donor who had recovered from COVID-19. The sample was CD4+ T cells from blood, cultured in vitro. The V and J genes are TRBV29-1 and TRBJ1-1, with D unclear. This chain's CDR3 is CSVEDRLQAASGAEAFF. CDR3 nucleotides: TGCAGCGTTGAAGACCGCTTGCAAGCAGCCTCTGGAGCTGAAGCTTTCTTT.